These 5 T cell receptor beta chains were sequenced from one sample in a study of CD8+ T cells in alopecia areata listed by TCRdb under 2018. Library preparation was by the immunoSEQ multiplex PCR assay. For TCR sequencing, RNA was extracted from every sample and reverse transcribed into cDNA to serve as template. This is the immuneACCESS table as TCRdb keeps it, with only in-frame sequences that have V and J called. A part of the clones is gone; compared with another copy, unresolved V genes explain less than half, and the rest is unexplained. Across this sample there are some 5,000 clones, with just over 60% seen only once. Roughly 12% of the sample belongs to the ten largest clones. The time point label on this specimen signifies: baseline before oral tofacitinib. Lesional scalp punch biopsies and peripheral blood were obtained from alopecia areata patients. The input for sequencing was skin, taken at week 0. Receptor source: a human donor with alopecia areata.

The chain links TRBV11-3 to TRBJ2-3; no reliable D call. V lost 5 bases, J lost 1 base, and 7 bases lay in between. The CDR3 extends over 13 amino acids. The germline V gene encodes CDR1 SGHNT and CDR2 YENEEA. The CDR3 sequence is CASSPRRTDTQYF. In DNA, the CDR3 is TGTGCCAGCAGCCCCCGCCGCACAGATACGCAGTATTTT.

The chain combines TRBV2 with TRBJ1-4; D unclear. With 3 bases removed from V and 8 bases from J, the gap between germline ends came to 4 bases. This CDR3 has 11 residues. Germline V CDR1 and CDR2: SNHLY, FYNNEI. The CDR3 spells CASSEMEKLFF. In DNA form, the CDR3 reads TGTGCCAGCAGTGAGATGGAAAAACTGTTTTTT. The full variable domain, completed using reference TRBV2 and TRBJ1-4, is EPEVTQTPSHQVTQMGQEVILRCVPISNHLYFYWYRQILGQKVEFLVSFYNNEISEKSEIFDDQFSVERPDGSNFTLKIRSTKLEDSAMYFCASSEMEKLFFGSGTQLSVL.

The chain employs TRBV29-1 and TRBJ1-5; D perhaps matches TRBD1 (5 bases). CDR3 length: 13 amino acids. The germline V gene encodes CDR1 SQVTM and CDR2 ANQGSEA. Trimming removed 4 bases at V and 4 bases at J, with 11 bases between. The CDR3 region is CSVATVKNQPQHF. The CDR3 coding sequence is TGCAGCGTTGCGACAGTCAAAAATCAGCCCCAGCATTTT.

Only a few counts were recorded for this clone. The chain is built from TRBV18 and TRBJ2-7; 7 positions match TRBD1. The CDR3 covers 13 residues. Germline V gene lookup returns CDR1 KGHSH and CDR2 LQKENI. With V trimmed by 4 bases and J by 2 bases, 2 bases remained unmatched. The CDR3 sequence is CASSLGTAYEQYF. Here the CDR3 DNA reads TGTGCCAGCTCACTGGGGACAGCCTACGAGCAGTACTTC.

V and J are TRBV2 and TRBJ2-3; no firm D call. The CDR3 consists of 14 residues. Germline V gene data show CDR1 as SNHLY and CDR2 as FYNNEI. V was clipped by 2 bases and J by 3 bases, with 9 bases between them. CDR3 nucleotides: TGTGCCAGCAGTGAATTAATGGGGACAGATACGCAGTATTTT. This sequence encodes CASSELMGTDTQYF.